A single TCR beta chain is shown here with its context. Individuals drawn from about 26 US areas were about 18 to 95 years old. These data come from a study of blood T cell repertoires in COVID-19. Across the whole study: Researchers got acute and convalescent COVID-19 samples from the United States, Italy and Spain.

Profiling relied on immunoSEQ multiplex PCR, and the TCRdb table lists in-frame clones only, not all of them. The table includes under 300,000 clones, about 91% detected once. CDR3 length: 15 amino acids. The V segment lost 1 base and the J segment 6 bases; nucleotides outside the gene matches: 4. The chain combines TRBV23-1 with TRBJ1-2, with TRBD1 matching 11 bases. TRBV23-1 is designated an ORF whose function remains uncertain. Material: PBMCs or T cells enriched from blood (not recorded which). The clonotype was recovered from a middle-aged woman with acute COVID-19. The CDR3 DNA is TGCGCCAGCAGTCAATTTGGGACAGGGGGGAATGGCTACACCTTC. The encoded protein is CASSQFGTGGNGYTF.